This TCR beta chain originates from a study of T cell responses to AZD1222 COVID-19 vaccine. For this clone: Its antigen is still unknown.

Trimming at V came to 6 bases and at J to 6 bases, leaving 6 bases not matched to a gene. The CDR3 is 13 amino acids. The germline gives CDR1 MNHEY, CDR2 SVGEGT. Study findings and constraints: Clonal diversity was possibly underestimated, and the donors were mostly white British, with more females. Unmutated variant regions are reportedly targeted by nearly half of spike-specific TCRs. All repertoire sampling was performed exclusively after the peak T cell response.

Some clones are missing from TCRdb's copy, which holds only in-frame ones; the method was immunoSEQ multiplex PCR. The sample has about 150,000 clones; less than 95% are singletons. The sequence was collected from an adult who received the MenACWY meningococcal vaccine as a control. The sequenced sample was peripheral blood, obtained 28 days after the second dose of the MenACWY control vaccine. The rearrangement links TRBV6-2 or TRBV6-3 to TRBJ2-7, with 9 bases matching TRBD1. The CDR3 DNA sequence: TGTGCCAGCAGCATACAGGGGGCAGGCGAGCAGTACTTC. Amino acid sequence: CASSIQGAGEQYF.